This entry lists 16 T cell receptor beta chains sequenced from one sample in a study of CXCR3-negative and CXCR3-positive naive CD8 T cells. Findings and caveats of the study: CXCR3-positive naive cells had more hydrophobic TRB CDR3s than CXCR3-negative naive cells.

The study made its TRB cDNA libraries by 5' RACE, adding UMI labels. TCRdb reprocessed the 5' RACE reads, keeping one entry per CDR3 protein, no DNA. This sample's clone table lists 150,000 or so distinct CDR3 sequences. No cognate antigen is known for these TCRs. The sequenced sample was naive CXCR3+ CD8+ T cells from blood. This sample's subset: CD45RO-CCR7+CD27+CD95- naive CD8+ T cells expressing CXCR3 (TNR3+). The source is a human donor in good health. Some clones in this sample may be carry-over from other donors' samples.

The chain combines TRBV4-2 with TRBJ2-1; there is no DNA to check the TCRdb D call of TRBD2. Germline CDR1 is LGHNA and CDR2 is YNFKEQ. This CDR3 comprises 15 residues. The CDR3 here is CASSRTSGGANEQFF.

V gene TRBV20-1 combines with J gene TRBJ1-5; TCRdb indicates TRBD1, and absent DNA this call remains unverified. Germline assignment: CDR1 DFQATT and CDR2 SNEGSKA (reference sequence). This CDR3 has 15 residues. This CDR3 is CSAVHRTVGNQPQHF.

The chain joins TRBV7-9 to TRBJ2-2. Looked up from germline, CDR1 is SEHNR and CDR2 is FQNEAQ (reference sequence). The CDR3 is made up of 15 amino acids. The CDR3 protein is CASSLANPIAGELFF.

This rearrangement joins TRBV28 to TRBJ2-5; TCRdb outputs TRBD1, but without DNA this stays unchecked. This CDR3 is 14 amino acids long. Per the germline V gene, CDR1 is MDHEN and CDR2 is SYDVKM. The CDR3 loop is CASRWTGGGETQYF.

This rearrangement joins TRBV7-9 to TRBJ2-5. The CDR3 runs to 13 residues. Germline CDR1 SEHNR, CDR2 FQNEAQ (reference sequence). CDR3 loop: CASSFITAETQYF. The full variable domain, with the rest looked up from reference TRBV7-9 and TRBJ2-5, is DTGVSQNPRHKITKRGQNVTFRCDPISEHNRLYWYRQTLGQGPEFLTYFQNEAQLEKSRLLSDRFSAERPKGSFSTLEIQRTEQGDSAMYLCASSFITAETQYFGPGTRLLVL.

The chain joins TRBV12-3 or TRBV12-4 to TRBJ1-2; the TCRdb call, TRBD1, lacks DNA for checking. This CDR3 is 16 amino acids long. This chain's CDR3 is CASSPATGKVSYGYTF.

V usage is TRBV3-1 and J usage is TRBJ2-7; TCRdb picks TRBD1, but there is no DNA to check that call. Per germline, CDR1 LGHDT and CDR2 YNNKEL (reference sequence). This CDR3 has 14 residues. The CDR3: CASSQENRLGEQYF.

The rearrangement joins TRBV6-2 or TRBV6-3 to TRBJ2-1. Germline V gene data show CDR1 as MNHEY and CDR2 as SVGEGT. The length of the CDR3 is 16 residues. CDR3 in amino acids: CASSYSGQSSYNEQFF.

J is TRBJ2-3 and V is TRBV2; with no DNA, the TCRdb D assignment of TRBD2 cannot be verified. This CDR3 contains 15 residues. Looked up from germline, CDR1 is SNHLY and CDR2 is FYNNEI. The CDR3 reads CASSLQSGRTDTQYF.

V usage is TRBV23-1 and J usage is TRBJ1-6. TRBV23-1 is placed among ORFs of uncertain function. The CDR3 has 13 amino acids. The CDR3 protein is CASSQIYCSPLHF.

J is TRBJ1-1 and V is TRBV4-3; the TRBD1 assignment by TCRdb is unverifiable without DNA. Germline CDR1 reads LGHNA; CDR2 reads YSLEER. CDR3 length: 16 amino acids. The chain's CDR3 is CASSQEGLQGYTEAFF.

The chain is built from TRBV30 and TRBJ1-1. Germline V gene lookup returns CDR1 GTSNPN and CDR2 SVGIG (reference sequence). CDR3 length: 14 residues. The CDR3 protein is CAWSVLVEKTEAFF. Combining the CDR3 with reference TRBV30 and TRBJ1-1 gives the whole variable domain SQTIHQWPATLVQPVGSPLSLECTVEGTSNPNLYWYRQAAGRGLQLLFYSVGIGQISSEVPQNLSASRPQDRQFILSSKKLLLSDSGFYLCAWSVLVEKTEAFFGQGTRLTVV.

The CDR3 is CASSGSGLITDTQYF. The chain links TRBV2 to TRBJ2-3; TCRdb selects TRBD2, and the lack of DNA leaves this call unchecked. The CDR3 runs 15 residues. Per the germline V gene, CDR1 is SNHLY and CDR2 is FYNNEI.

The chain couples TRBV4-3 to TRBJ1-1. Germline CDR1 LGHNA, CDR2 YSLEER. This CDR3 has 14 amino acids. The CDR3 protein is CASSHRDLNTEAFF.

This chain connects TRBV7-9 to TRBJ1-1. The CDR3 runs 11 residues. CDR1 and CDR2 (germline): SEHNR, FQNEAQ (reference sequence). This CDR3 is CASSQDTEAFF. Variable domain in full (rest from reference TRBV7-9 and TRBJ1-1): DTGVSQNPRHKITKRGQNVTFRCDPISEHNRLYWYRQTLGQGPEFLTYFQNEAQLEKSRLLSDRFSAERPKGSFSTLEIQRTEQGDSAMYLCASSQDTEAFFGQGTRLTVV.

The chain couples TRBV29-1 to TRBJ2-7; TCRdb calls TRBD2, which cannot be checked without DNA. Germline CDR1 is SQVTM and CDR2 is ANQGSEA. This CDR3 is 15 amino acids long. CDR3 amino acids: CSVESEREGEYEQYF.